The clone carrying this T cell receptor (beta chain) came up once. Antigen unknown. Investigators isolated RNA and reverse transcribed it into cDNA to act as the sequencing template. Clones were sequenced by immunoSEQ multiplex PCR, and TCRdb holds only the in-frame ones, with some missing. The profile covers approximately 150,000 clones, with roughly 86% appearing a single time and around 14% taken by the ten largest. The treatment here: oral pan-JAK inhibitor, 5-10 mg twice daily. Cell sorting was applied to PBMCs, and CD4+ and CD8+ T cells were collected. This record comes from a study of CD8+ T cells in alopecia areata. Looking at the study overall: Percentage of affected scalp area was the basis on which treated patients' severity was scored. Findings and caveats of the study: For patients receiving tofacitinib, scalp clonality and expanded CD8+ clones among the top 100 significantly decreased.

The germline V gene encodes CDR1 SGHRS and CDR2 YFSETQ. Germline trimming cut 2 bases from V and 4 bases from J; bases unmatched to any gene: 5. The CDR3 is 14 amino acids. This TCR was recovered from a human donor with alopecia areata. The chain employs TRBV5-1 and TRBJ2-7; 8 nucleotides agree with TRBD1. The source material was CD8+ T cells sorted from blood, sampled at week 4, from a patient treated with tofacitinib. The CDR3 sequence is CASSFRTGTYEQYF. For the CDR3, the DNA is TGCGCCAGCAGCTTTCGGACAGGGACATACGAGCAGTACTTC.